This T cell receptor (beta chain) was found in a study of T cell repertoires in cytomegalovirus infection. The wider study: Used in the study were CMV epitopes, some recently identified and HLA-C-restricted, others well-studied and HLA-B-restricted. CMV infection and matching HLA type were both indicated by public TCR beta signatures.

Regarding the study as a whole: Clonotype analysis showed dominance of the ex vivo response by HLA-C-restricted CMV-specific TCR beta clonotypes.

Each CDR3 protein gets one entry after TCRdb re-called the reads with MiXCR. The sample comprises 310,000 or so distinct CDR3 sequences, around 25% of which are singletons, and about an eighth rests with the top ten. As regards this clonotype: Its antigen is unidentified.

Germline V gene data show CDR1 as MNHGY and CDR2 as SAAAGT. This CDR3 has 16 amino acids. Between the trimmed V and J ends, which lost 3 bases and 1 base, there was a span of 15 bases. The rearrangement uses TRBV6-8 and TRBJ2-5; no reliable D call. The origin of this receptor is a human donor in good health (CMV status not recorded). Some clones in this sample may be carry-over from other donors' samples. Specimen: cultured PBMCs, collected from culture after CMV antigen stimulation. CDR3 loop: CASSYLAYGGQETQYF. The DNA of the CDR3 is TGTGCCAGCAGTTATTTAGCCTACGGTGGCCAAGAGACCCAGTACTTC.